The next 23 T cell receptor beta chains were all read from a single sample in a study of control samples from healthy donors and cancer patients. Generated by immunoSEQ multiplex PCR, the TCRdb table keeps only in-frame clones and is missing some. The data hold 90,000 to 130,000 clones, with around four fifths observed a single time. Sequenced material: blood. Receptors originate from a man between 18 and 29 years old in good health.

This chain joins TRBV5-4 and TRBJ1-1; D gene ambiguous. The V gene's germline CDR1 is SGHNT and CDR2 YYREEE (reference sequence). This CDR3 contains 14 residues. The V end was cut by 1 base, the J end by 7 bases, with 14 bases between. In nucleotides, the CDR3 is TGTGCCAGCAGCTTGCGAGTCGCGCCGATTGAAGCTTTCTTT. Its protein product is CASSLRVAPIEAFF.

Concerning this clone: One end of the junction varies from germline; a read error may be responsible. The rearrangement links TRBV4-3 to TRBJ2-1; D possibly matches TRBD1 or TRBD2 (5 bases each). The CDR3 covers 15 residues. CDR1 LGHNA and CDR2 YSLEER come from the germline V gene. The CDR3 nucleotides read TGCGCCAGCAGTCAAGGGAGTTTTGGGGGCAATGAGCAGTTCTTC. This sequence encodes CASSQGSFGGNEQFF.

The chain carries TRBV4-3 and TRBJ1-1; 9 bases are shared with TRBD1. Looked up from germline, CDR1 is LGHNA and CDR2 is YSLEER. J gave up 7 bases and V 5 bases, and 11 bases lay outside the gene matches. The CDR3 contains 15 residues. The CDR3 nucleotides read TGCGCCAGCAGCTATTTACAGGGGGCCCCGGGTGAAGCTTTCTTT. Protein sequence: CASSYLQGAPGEAFF.

This chain connects TRBV20-1 to TRBJ2-7, with D unresolved. Trimming pared 6 bases from V and 7 bases from J, leaving 13 bases between. The germline V gene encodes CDR1 DFQATT and CDR2 SNEGSKA (reference sequence). The CDR3 covers 11 residues. CDR3 DNA sequence: TGCAGTGCCCATTACCTCGGGGAGCAGTACTTC. This codes for CSAHYLGEQYF.

The chain combines TRBV6-4 with TRBJ2-3; 10 nucleotides line up with TRBD2. Germline CDR1 and CDR2: MRHNA and SNTAGT. The V and J ends lost 3 bases and 3 bases, in that order; junction bases with no gene match: 0. The CDR3 contains 14 residues. The CDR3 nucleotides read TGTGCCAGCAGTGATAGCGGGGGGACAGATACGCAGTATTTT. It codes for CASSDSGGTDTQYF.

This clone appeared a single time. The V call is TRBV3-1 (or the pseudogene TRBV3-2), the J call TRBJ2-2; D is ambiguous. V lost 1 base and J lost 1, with 4 bases in between. This CDR3 contains 14 residues. From germline, CDR1 is LGHDT and CDR2 YNNKEL (reference sequence). In nucleotides, the CDR3 is TGTGCCAGCAGCCAAGTAAGGAACACCGGGGAGCTGTTTTTT. Amino acid sequence: CASSQVRNTGELFF.

V and J are TRBV6-5 and TRBJ2-2; a weak D match, TRBD1 (5 bases). The CDR3 loop spans 14 amino acids. Germline CDR1 MNHEY, CDR2 SVGAGI. Deletions cut 8 bases from V and 0 bases from J, with 10 bases between. CDR3 DNA: TGTGCCAGCTGGGGCAGGGCGAACACCGGGGAGCTGTTTTTT. It specifies CASWGRANTGELFF.

This clone was found once. The chain links TRBV6-5 to TRBJ1-4, with unresolved D. V lost 5 bases to trimming and J lost 4 bases, with 2 bases between them. Germline lookup yields CDR1 MNHEY and CDR2 SVGAGI. This CDR3 comprises 11 residues. The DNA for the CDR3 is TGTGCCAGCAGTCGTAATGAAAAACTGTTTTTT. It specifies CASSRNEKLFF.

The chain uses TRBV7-3 and TRBJ1-5; a possible D gene is TRBD1 (5 bases). Germline V gene sequence: CDR1 SGHTA, CDR2 FQGTGA. Trimming pared 3 bases from V and 1 base from J, leaving 22 bases between. The CDR3 sequence is 19 residues long. CDR3 nucleotide sequence: TGTGCCAGCAGCTTCGGGGTCCGGCAGGGTAAAAAGAGCAATCAGCCCCAGCATTTT. Amino acids: CASSFGVRQGKKSNQPQHF.

The chain couples TRBV7-6 to TRBJ1-1; the match to TRBD1 covers 9 bases. The CDR3 has 15 residues. Germline assignment: CDR1 SGHVS and CDR2 FNYEAQ. V lost 3 bases, J lost 0 bases, and 2 bases stayed unmatched. The CDR3 is CASSLGQGMNTEAFF. For the CDR3, the DNA is TGTGCCAGCAGCTTGGGACAGGGCATGAACACTGAAGCTTTCTTT.

This clone was counted only a few times. This chain joins TRBV4-2 and TRBJ2-4; 7 bases map to TRBD2. V trimming: 0 bases; J trimming: 0 bases; junction bases outside the gene matches: 8. The CDR3 loop spans 18 amino acids. CDR1 and CDR2 (germline): LGHNA, YNFKEQ. The CDR3 sequence: CASSQDWGGSLAKNIQYF. The CDR3 DNA reads as TGTGCCAGCAGCCAAGATTGGGGGGGTTCCCTAGCCAAAAACATTCAGTACTTC.

The V gene is TRBV19, the J gene TRBJ1-6, with a possible D match to TRBD1 (6 bases). V lost 3 bases and J 10 bases, leaving 10 bases between the germline ends. The CDR3 has 13 residues. Germline loops: CDR1 LNHDA, CDR2 SQIVND (reference sequence). As DNA, the CDR3 is TGTGCCAGTAGTATCCAGGGGCGCTCACCCCTCCACTTT. This translates into CASSIQGRSPLHF.

V and J are TRBV6-4 and TRBJ2-3; 9 nucleotides agree with TRBD2. V was clipped by 3 bases and J by 3 bases; unmatched bases: 4. The CDR3 consists of 15 residues. Germline-derived CDR1 and CDR2 are MRHNA and SNTAGT. CDR3 in amino acids: CASSEGGGATDTQYF. The DNA for the CDR3 is TGTGCCAGCAGTGAAGGCGGGGGGGCGACAGATACGCAGTATTTT.

Only a few counts were recorded for this clone. The chain uses TRBV19 and TRBJ2-5, with D perhaps matching TRBD2 (5 bases). V was shortened by 4 bases and J by 7 bases, with 13 bases between the two germline ends. Per germline, CDR1 LNHDA and CDR2 SQIVND (reference sequence). The CDR3 contains 13 residues. The chain's CDR3 is CASSKDWAGTQYF. CDR3 nucleotide sequence: TGTGCCAGTAGTAAGGATTGGGCGGGGACCCAGTACTTC.

The rearrangement links TRBV5-1 to TRBJ2-3; no reliable D call. The V gene lost 1 base and the J gene lost 14 bases, with 14 bases spanning the gap. This CDR3 has 12 amino acids. CDR1 and CDR2 (germline): SGHRS, YFSETQ. The DNA of the CDR3 is TGCGCCAGCAGCTTGAGCCCAGGTCTCCGGTATTTT. Its protein is CASSLSPGLRYF.

The V and J genes are TRBV24-1 and TRBJ2-7; 9 bases are a match to TRBD1. V lost 10 bases to trimming and J lost 6 bases; unmatched junction nucleotides: 9. Germline assignment: CDR1 KGHDR and CDR2 SFDVKD. CDR3 length: 13 amino acids. The chain's CDR3 is CATTQDRGSEQYV. CDR3 sequence (DNA): TGTGCCACGACGCAGGACAGGGGAAGCGAGCAGTACGTC.

The V and J genes are TRBV30 and TRBJ1-4; 9 nucleotides align to TRBD1. The CDR3 runs 15 residues. Germline V lookup: CDR1 GTSNPN, CDR2 SVGIG (reference sequence). With 3 bases clipped from V and 2 bases from J, the junction kept 4 bases outside the gene matches. In nucleotides, the CDR3 is TGTGCCTGGAGGGAACAGGGGGCGACTAATGAAAAACTGTTTTTT. It specifies CAWREQGATNEKLFF.

The rearrangement uses TRBV19 and TRBJ1-1; 7 bases are shared with TRBD1. V lost 5 bases to trimming and J lost 1 base; unmatched junction nucleotides: 7. The length of the CDR3 is 15 residues. CDR1 and CDR2 (germline): LNHDA, SQIVND (reference sequence). The DNA of the CDR3 is TGTGCCAGTAGTCCGGGGGGACAGCGGAACACTGAAGCTTTCTTT. Translation gives CASSPGGQRNTEAFF. Filled out from reference TRBV19 and TRBJ1-1, the complete variable domain reads DGGITQSPKYLFRKEGQNVTLSCEQNLNHDAMYWYRQDPGQGLRLIYYSQIVNDFQKGDIAEGYSVSREKKESFPLTVTSAQKNPTAFYLCASSPGGQRNTEAFFGQGTRLTVV.

The chain recombines TRBV19 with TRBJ1-3, with 7 bases that match TRBD1. This CDR3 is built from 16 residues. The germline V gene encodes CDR1 LNHDA and CDR2 SQIVND (reference sequence). V was pared by 5 bases and J by 0 bases, with 7 bases of the junction left unmatched. The CDR3 here is CASSPRQGASGNTIYF. In DNA form, the CDR3 reads TGTGCCAGTAGTCCCCGACAGGGCGCCTCTGGAAACACCATATATTTT.

The chain joins TRBV19 to TRBJ2-1, with D unresolved. The V gene's germline CDR1 is LNHDA and CDR2 SQIVND (reference sequence). V was clipped by 6 bases and J by 1 base, with 16 bases between them. The CDR3 runs to 16 residues. The CDR3 sequence: CASRKGPVLSYNEQFF. As DNA, the CDR3 is TGTGCCAGTAGGAAAGGGCCGGTCCTGTCCTACAATGAGCAGTTCTTC.

The V gene is TRBV30, the J gene TRBJ1-1; no clear D gene. The V and J ends lost 1 base and 7 bases respectively, with 7 bases between them. The CDR3 consists of 11 residues. The germline CDR1 and CDR2 sequences are GTSNPN and SVGIG (reference sequence). The CDR3 sequence: CAWSEVGEAFF. As DNA, the CDR3 is TGTGCCTGGAGTGAAGTGGGTGAAGCTTTCTTT.

The gene calls are TRBV5-6 and TRBJ1-2, with D unresolved. This CDR3 comprises 14 residues. Trimming removed 1 base from V and 5 bases from J, with 12 bases in between. In germline, CDR1 is SGHDT, CDR2 YYEEEE. CDR3 region: CASSLSGNVYGYTF. The CDR3 nucleotides read TGTGCCAGCAGCTTGAGTGGGAATGTGTATGGCTACACCTTC. The full variable domain, rest sourced from reference TRBV5-6 and TRBJ1-2, is DAGVTQSPTHLIKTRGQQVTLRCSPKSGHDTVSWYQQALGQGPQFIFQYYEEEERQRGNFPDRFSGHQFPNYSSELNVNALLLGDSALYLCASSLSGNVYGYTFGSGTRLTVV.

The chain recombines TRBV5-1 with TRBJ1-4; 11 bases match TRBD1. Looked up from germline, CDR1 is SGHRS and CDR2 is YFSETQ. There are 15 residues in the CDR3. The ends lost 1 base at V and 8 bases at J; junction bases unmatched: 4. DNA for the CDR3: TGCGCCAGCAGCTTGTCCGGGACAGGGGGGGAAAAACTGTTTTTT. Translating gives CASSLSGTGGEKLFF.